These 9 T cell receptor beta chains came from one sample sequenced in a study of human T cells and chemical hapten exposure. TCRdb itself ran the RACE reads through MiXCR, one entry per CDR3 protein. The sample carries 95,000 to 150,000 distinct CDR3 sequences, roughly 10% recorded once. This sample's time point: patch test 3, about 24 weeks after DPC sensitization. The treatment is: therapeutic diphenylcyclopropenone sensitization with weekly scalp DPC. This specimen was whole blood, taken in connection with sensitization to the hapten diphenylcyclopropenone (DPC). The source of these receptors is a woman between 45 and 60 years old with alopecia areata. Some clones in this sample may be carry-over from other donors' samples.

This clonotype showed up many times. The chain combines TRBV13 with TRBJ2-1, with 11 bases aligning to TRBD2. Germline lookup yields CDR1 PRHDT and CDR2 FYEKMQ (reference sequence). V shed 2 bases, J shed 10 bases, and the junction held 4 bases outside the gene matches. The CDR3 totals 14 residues. CDR3: CASSLTSGSFEQFF. Here the CDR3 DNA reads TGTGCCAGCAGCTTAACTAGCGGGAGTTTCGAGCAGTTCTTC.

This clonotype was seen only a few times. The J gene is TRBJ2-7, the V gene TRBV6-6; D is perhaps TRBD2 (6 bases). From germline, CDR1 is MNHNY and CDR2 SVGAGI (reference sequence). V lost 5 bases and J 5 bases, leaving 10 bases between the germline ends. This CDR3 has 12 residues. CDR3 nucleotides: TGTGCCAGCAGTCTACCTAGCGACGAGCAGTACTTC. Translated: CASSLPSDEQYF.

This clonotype was seen only a few times. The chain combines TRBV4-1 with TRBJ1-5; D possibly corresponds to TRBD1 (5 bases). V was cut by 3 bases and J by 3 bases, with 12 bases left in between. Germline assignment: CDR1 MGHRA and CDR2 YSYEKL. The CDR3 extends over 15 amino acids. DNA for the CDR3: TGCGCCAGCAGCCAGGCGGGACTGCTCAATCAGCCCCAGCATTTT. Residues: CASSQAGLLNQPQHF.

V and J are TRBV3-1 and TRBJ2-7; 9 bases agree with TRBD1. The CDR3 has 17 amino acids. J gave up 2 bases and V 0 bases, and 8 bases lay outside the gene matches. CDR1 is LGHDT and CDR2 is YNNKEL in the germline V gene (reference sequence). The DNA of the CDR3 is TGTGCCAGCAGCCAAGAAGGAGGGACAGGGCTACCCTACGAGCAGTACTTC. Translation gives CASSQEGGTGLPYEQYF.

This clonotype was seen at least ten times. The CDR3 here is CASIRTGGYEQYF. The CDR3 nucleotides read TGTGCCAGCATACGAACCGGCGGCTACGAGCAGTACTTC. The chain combines TRBV12-3 or TRBV12-4 with TRBJ2-7; no definite D call. The CDR3 length is 13 residues. Between the trimmed V and J ends, which lost 7 bases and 3 bases, there was a span of 13 bases.

This clonotype was observed many times. This rearrangement joins TRBV29-1 to TRBJ2-3, with 12 nucleotides matching TRBD1. In germline, CDR1 is SQVTM, CDR2 ANQGSEA. The V segment lost 1 base and the J segment 6 bases; nucleotides outside the gene matches: 8. The CDR3 totals 16 residues. CDR3 sequence (DNA): TGCAGCGTTGAAGTTACGGGACAGGGGGCAACGGATACGCAGTATTTT. It encodes CSVEVTGQGATDTQYF.

V and J are TRBV4-1 and TRBJ2-7; no reliable D call. The CDR3 consists of 12 residues. The V end was cut by 5 bases, the J end by 5 bases, with 10 bases between. Per the germline V gene, CDR1 is MGHRA and CDR2 is YSYEKL. The CDR3 reads CASSRPMDEQYF. Written as DNA, the CDR3 is TGCGCCAGCAGCAGGCCCATGGACGAGCAGTACTTC.

The V gene is TRBV7-2, the J gene TRBJ2-2; D is possibly TRBD2 (6 bases). The CDR3 extends over 14 amino acids. With 6 bases removed from V and 2 bases from J, the gap between germline ends came to 10 bases. The germline V gene encodes CDR1 SGHTA and CDR2 FQGNSA. The CDR3 DNA is TGTGCCAGCAGGGGCGGGGCTAACACCGGGGAGCTGTTTTTT. Residues: CASRGGANTGELFF. Full variable domain (missing parts from reference TRBV7-2 and TRBJ2-2): GAGVSQSPSNKVTEKGKDVELRCDPISGHTALYWYRQSLGQGLEFLIYFQGNSAPDKSGLPSDRFSAERTGGSVSTLTIQRTQQEDSAVYLCASRGGANTGELFFGEGSRLTVL.

This clonotype appeared a single time. The rearrangement uses TRBV7-9 and TRBJ1-6; 7 bases match TRBD1. CDR1 and CDR2 (germline): SEHNR, FQNEAQ (reference sequence). V shed 7 bases and J 8 bases; nucleotides not matched to a gene: 5. CDR3 size: 13 residues. CDR3 in DNA: TGTGCCAGCACCTATACAGGGGATTCACCCCTCCACTTT. Translated: CASTYTGDSPLHF.